This TCR beta chain stems from a study of blood T cell repertoires in COVID-19. V lost 5 bases, J lost 7 bases, and 6 bases lay in between. In germline, CDR1 is SGHTA, CDR2 FQGNSA. The CDR3 has 11 residues. Study processing details: Counts of nucleated cells, estimated from reference gene primer amplification, were obtained. Using immunoSEQ multiplex PCR, the repertoire was profiled, and TCRdb retains in-frame clones only, with some absent. V, J and clone size are taken as reported in that table, and D and trimming were inferred from the DNA itself. In the table there are just under 350,000 clones, roughly 90% of which are singletons.

This chain uses TRBV7-2 with TRBJ2-1; D is ambiguous. This clonotype originated in a woman aged 70 to 79 with COVID-19, enrolled during active disease. Sequences were obtained from peripheral blood. Here the CDR3 DNA reads TGTGCCAGCAGCCCTAGTAATGAGCAGTTCTTC. It translates to CASSPSNEQFF.